These 5 T cell receptor beta chains came from one sample sequenced in a study of shared clonotypes between healthy human individuals. Assay used: immunoSEQ multiplex PCR; TCRdb lists only in-frame clones, some missing. The table shows about 2 million clones, with over 85% occurring only once. The sample taken for sequencing was naive CD4+ T cells sorted from blood. As for subset: CD45RA+ positively selected. The receptors originated from a man aged 18-30 years in good health.

The rearrangement uses TRBV7-2 and TRBJ1-6, with D possibly matching TRBD1 (6 bases). Germline loops: CDR1 SGHTA, CDR2 FQGNSA. This CDR3 has 15 amino acids. V lost 5 bases and J 8 bases, leaving 16 bases between the germline ends. This CDR3 reads CASSNRQAGYSPLHF. The DNA for the CDR3 is TGTGCCAGCAGCAACAGACAGGCGGGCTATTCACCCCTCCACTTT.

This chain links TRBV27 with TRBJ2-5; D remains ambiguous. Germline V gives CDR1 MNHEY, CDR2 SMNVEV (reference sequence). This CDR3 is built from 11 residues. The germline V and J ends were trimmed by 6 bases and 5 bases, with 7 bases remaining between them. The CDR3 sequence is CASRRVETQYF. The CDR3 DNA follows: TGTGCCAGCAGGCGCGTGGAGACCCAGTACTTC.

The CDR3 region has the DNA TGCGCCAGCAGCGCTGCCGGGGCCGGGACTAGCGGGAGGGCAAAAAATGAGCAGTTCTTC. It translates to CASSAAGAGTSGRAKNEQFF. V gene TRBV4-3 combines with J gene TRBJ2-1, with TRBD2 matching 16 bases. The CDR3 runs 20 residues. V lost 5 bases, J lost 7 bases, and 17 bases stayed unmatched. CDR1 is LGHNA, CDR2 YSLEER, per germline.

The rearrangement uses TRBV29-1 and TRBJ1-3, with D possibly matching TRBD1 (5 bases). The germline V and J ends were trimmed by 1 base and 2 bases, with 6 bases remaining between them. The CDR3 is made up of 13 amino acids. Germline V lookup: CDR1 SQVTM, CDR2 ANQGSEA. The chain's CDR3 is CSVEGGPGNTIYF. The DNA for the CDR3 is TGCAGCGTTGAAGGGGGCCCTGGAAACACCATATATTTT.

This chain connects TRBV27 to TRBJ2-3, with D possibly being TRBD1 (5 bases). V was cut by 2 bases and J by 3 bases, with 12 bases left in between. Per germline, CDR1 MNHEY and CDR2 SMNVEV (reference sequence). The CDR3 extends over 15 amino acids. The CDR3 nucleotides read TGTGCCAGCAGTTTAGAAGGCAGGGCAACAGATACGCAGTATTTT. Its translation is CASSLEGRATDTQYF.